Following are 28 T cell receptor beta chains from one sample sequenced in a study of neurological immune-mediated disorders. TCRdb reanalysed the 5' RACE reads using MiXCR and keeps one entry per CDR3 protein. The sample includes under 90,000 distinct CDR3 sequences, around 3.5% of them seen just once. Sequenced input: PBMCs. The receptors come from a woman aged 50 to 65 with multiple sclerosis.

This clonotype was detected many times. The gene calls are TRBV5-1 and TRBJ1-3, with a tentative D call TRBD1 (5 bases). With 0 bases removed from V and 0 bases from J, the gap between germline ends came to 13 bases. The germline gives CDR1 SGHRS, CDR2 YFSETQ. CDR3 length: 17 amino acids. The CDR3 coding sequence is TGCGCCAGCAGCTTGGGCCAGGGAAGTGCCTCTGGAAACACCATATATTTT. This gives the protein CASSLGQGSASGNTIYF. Complete variable domain (other parts from reference TRBV5-1 and TRBJ1-3): KAGVTQTPRYLIKTRGQQVTLSCSPISGHRSVSWYQQTPGQGLQFLFEYFSETQRNKGNFPGRFSGRQFSNSRSEMNVSTLELGDSALYLCASSLGQGSASGNTIYFGEGSWLTVV.

This clonotype showed up many times. The chain is built from TRBV20-1 and TRBJ2-7; D unresolved. Germline V CDR1 and CDR2: DFQATT, SNEGSKA (reference sequence). The CDR3 is 13 amino acids. With 2 bases removed from V and 1 base from J, the gap between germline ends came to 9 bases. The chain's CDR3 is CSARFLGSYEQYF. For the CDR3, the DNA is TGCAGTGCTAGATTTCTGGGTTCCTACGAGCAGTACTTC.

In this sample, this clonotype turned up many times. The V and J genes are TRBV7-2 and TRBJ2-7; D is undetermined. This CDR3 comprises 12 residues. Germline V gene sequence: CDR1 SGHTA, CDR2 FQGNSA. V lost 6 bases and J 9 bases, leaving 15 bases between the germline ends. The CDR3 region has the DNA TGTGCCAGCAGGGAGATGGACCGAGGGCAGTACTTC. It translates to CASREMDRGQYF.

This clonotype was counted at least ten times. The rearrangement joins TRBV7-2 to TRBJ1-2; D is unclear. Per germline, CDR1 SGHTA and CDR2 FQGNSA. With 2 bases removed from V and 4 bases from J, the gap between germline ends came to 11 bases. This CDR3 is built from 14 residues. The CDR3 DNA reads TGTGCCAGCAGCTTAATAGAGGGAAGCTATGGCTACACCTTC. Translating gives CASSLIEGSYGYTF.

This clonotype was recorded at least ten times. The CDR3 reads CASSFRRGQMLGGYEQYF. For the CDR3, the DNA is TGCGCCAGCAGCTTCCGGCGCGGGCAAATGCTCGGGGGGTACGAGCAGTACTTC. J is TRBJ2-7 and V is TRBV5-1; 7 bases are a match to TRBD2. Unmatched junction bases numbered 18, after V lost 2 bases and J lost 4 bases. Germline V gene sequence: CDR1 SGHRS, CDR2 YFSETQ. The CDR3 spans 18 residues.

The count of this clonotype is one. This chain links TRBV19 with TRBJ2-3, with D perhaps TRBD1 or TRBD2 (5 bases each). The germline V gene has CDR1 LNHDA and CDR2 SQIVND (reference sequence). V lost 3 bases and J 0 bases, leaving 10 bases between the germline ends. This CDR3 is 15 amino acids long. CDR3 nucleotides: TGTGCCAGTAGTATTTCAGGGAGAAGCACAGATACGCAGTATTTT. Translating it yields CASSISGRSTDTQYF.

A note on this clonotype: A much bigger clone sits one base away, suggesting this may be a read error. The V call is TRBV10-3, the J call TRBJ2-2; weak D call: TRBD1 (5 bases). Germline values: CDR1 ENHRY, CDR2 SYGVKD. The CDR3 totals 12 residues. CDR3 sequence (DNA): TGTGACATCAGGGAGAACACCGGGGAGCTGTTTTTT. It yields the protein CDIRENTGELFF.

This clonotype occurred many times. The chain joins TRBV27 to TRBJ2-1, with 8 nucleotides matching TRBD2. Germline CDR1 MNHEY, CDR2 SMNVEV (reference sequence). The J segment lost 4 bases and the V segment lost 8 bases, leaving 7 bases of the junction unmatched. The CDR3 covers 14 residues. The CDR3 protein is CASGAGAMYNEQFF. The CDR3 bases are TGTGCCAGCGGAGCGGGGGCTATGTACAATGAGCAGTTCTTC.

The sample holds many counts of this clonotype. The chain couples TRBV15 to TRBJ2-3, with D possibly TRBD1 on 5 matching bases. The germline CDR1 and CDR2 sequences are LNHNV and YYDKDF (reference sequence). There are 16 residues in the CDR3. Between the trimmed V and J ends, which lost 3 bases and 2 bases, there was a span of 15 bases. DNA for the CDR3: TGTGCCACCAGCAGTACCTGGACAAGCGCCACAGATACGCAGTATTTT. It yields the protein CATSSTWTSATDTQYF.

This clonotype was picked up many times. J is TRBJ1-5 and V is TRBV29-1; no clear D gene. Germline V gene sequence: CDR1 SQVTM, CDR2 ANQGSEA. Trimming left V 3 bases short and J 12 bases short, with 12 bases between. The CDR3 contains 11 residues. CDR3 loop: CSVELGMDQHF. The CDR3 coding sequence is TGCAGCGTTGAGTTGGGGATGGACCAGCATTTT. The variable domain in full, completed from reference TRBV29-1 and TRBJ1-5, reads SAVISQKPSRDICQRGTSLTIQCQVDSQVTMMFWYRQQPGQSLTLIATANQGSEATYESGFVIDKFPISRPNLTFSTLTVSNMSPEDSSIYLCSVELGMDQHFGDGTRLSIL.

This clonotype has a count of ten or more. The gene calls are TRBV20-1 and TRBJ1-1; D is ambiguous. Germline values: CDR1 DFQATT, CDR2 SNEGSKA (reference sequence). CDR3 length: 14 residues. Between the trimmed V and J ends, which lost 2 bases and 0 bases, there was a span of 10 bases. CDR3 region: CSARNDGMNTEAFF. As DNA, the CDR3 is TGCAGTGCTAGAAATGACGGAATGAACACTGAAGCTTTCTTT.

This clonotype was observed at least ten times. V is TRBV20-1 and J is TRBJ2-7, with D perhaps TRBD2 (5 bases). Deletions cut 5 bases from V and 3 bases from J, with 14 bases between. Germline V lookup: CDR1 DFQATT, CDR2 SNEGSKA (reference sequence). This CDR3 contains 13 residues. The CDR3 DNA reads TGCAGTGCTTCTCAAACTAGTCTCTACGAGCAGTACTTC. Its translation: CSASQTSLYEQYF.

This clonotype has only a few counts. The V gene is TRBV12-3 or TRBV12-4, the J gene TRBJ1-2; perhaps TRBD1 as D (6 bases). CDR3 size: 13 residues. V lost 3 bases to trimming and J lost 6 bases, with 11 bases between them. The CDR3 coding sequence is TGTGCCAGCAGTTTCCAGGGGACTAATGGCTACACCTTC. Translated: CASSFQGTNGYTF.

This clonotype was recorded at least ten times. This rearrangement joins TRBV5-1 to TRBJ1-1; D is possibly TRBD1 (6 bases). Germline V gives CDR1 SGHRS, CDR2 YFSETQ. Trimming pared 0 bases from V and 6 bases from J, leaving 9 bases between. This CDR3 contains 13 residues. The CDR3 region has the DNA TGCGCCAGCAGCTTGGTTACAGGGCCTGAAGCTTTCTTT. Its translation: CASSLVTGPEAFF.

The table lists this clonotype with many counts. The chain joins TRBV20-1 to TRBJ2-5; 12 bases are shared with TRBD2. Unmatched junction bases numbered 7, after V lost 2 bases and J lost 0 bases. Germline V lookup: CDR1 DFQATT, CDR2 SNEGSKA (reference sequence). This CDR3 spans 17 amino acids. CDR3: CSARLLAGGQYQETQYF. The CDR3 nucleotides read TGCAGTGCTAGACTACTAGCGGGGGGCCAGTACCAAGAGACCCAGTACTTC.

This clonotype was counted ten times or more. The chain links TRBV7-2 to TRBJ2-2; tentative D call: TRBD2 (7 bases). Germline V gives CDR1 SGHTA, CDR2 FQGNSA. V gave up 2 bases and J gave up 1 base, with 14 bases separating them. This CDR3 has 17 amino acids. The CDR3 region is CASSLRGGTVNTGELFF. CDR3 nucleotide sequence: TGTGCCAGCAGCTTAAGGGGGGGCACCGTGAACACCGGGGAGCTGTTTTTT.

This clonotype was picked up many times. The V and J genes are TRBV9 and TRBJ2-1; 8 nucleotides match TRBD1. This CDR3 is 15 amino acids long. V trimming: 0 bases; J trimming: 6 bases; junction bases outside the gene matches: 5. The germline V gene encodes CDR1 SGDLS and CDR2 YYNGEE. Here the CDR3 reads CASSVGTGQVNEQFF. The CDR3 coding sequence is TGTGCCAGCAGCGTAGGGACGGGACAGGTCAATGAGCAGTTCTTC.

This clonotype was counted many times. This chain uses TRBV20-1 with TRBJ2-2; weak D call: TRBD2 (7 bases). CDR1 is DFQATT and CDR2 is SNEGSKA in the germline V gene (reference sequence). The ends were cut back, 6 bases at V and 6 bases at J, with 17 bases in the middle. The CDR3 loop spans 14 amino acids. The CDR3 nucleotides are TGCAGTGCAATCCGGGGGGCCGACGCCGGGGAGCTGTTTTTT. Its protein product is CSAIRGADAGELFF.

The table lists this clonotype with many counts. The chain employs TRBV7-2 and TRBJ2-1, with a weak D call TRBD1 (5 bases). Germline-derived CDR1 and CDR2 are SGHTA and FQGNSA. CDR3 length: 14 residues. V dropped 5 bases and J dropped 4 bases, with 12 bases sitting between them. The CDR3 nucleotides read TGTGCCAGCAGCCCCACCCACAGGTACAATGAGCAGTTCTTC. It is translated as CASSPTHRYNEQFF.

The chain is built from TRBV5-1 and TRBJ2-3; 11 bases line up with TRBD2. This CDR3 has 18 amino acids. Losses at the gene ends were 0 bases for V and 3 bases for J; bases not matched to a gene: 9. The germline V gene encodes CDR1 SGHRS and CDR2 YFSETQ. The DNA for the CDR3 is TGCGCCAGCAGCTTGGAACTAGCGGGGGCTTCTGTTACAGATACGCAGTATTTT. It specifies CASSLELAGASVTDTQYF.

A remark on this clonotype: With a much larger clone just one base away, this may be a read error. The chain carries TRBV5-1 and TRBJ1-1, with D hard to call. The CDR3 runs to 14 residues. V dropped 2 bases and J dropped 0 bases, with 8 bases sitting between them. Germline loops: CDR1 SGHRS, CDR2 YFSETQ. The CDR3 DNA reads TGCGCCAGCAGCTTATGGCCGCTGAACACTGAAGCTTTCTTT. The encoded protein is CASSLWPLNTEAFF.

Many counts were recorded for this clonotype. This chain's CDR3 is CASSSGTTGETQYF. The CDR3 DNA is TGCGCCAGCAGCTCCGGGACTACTGGGGAGACCCAGTACTTC. V is TRBV5-1 and J is TRBJ2-5, with 7 nucleotides matching TRBD2. The CDR3 runs 14 residues. The ends lost 3 bases at V and 5 bases at J; junction bases unmatched: 7. Per the germline V gene, CDR1 is SGHRS and CDR2 is YFSETQ.

This clonotype was counted many times. The chain carries TRBV28 and TRBJ2-3; 9 nucleotides match TRBD1. The germline CDR1 and CDR2 sequences are MDHEN and SYDVKM. Trimming took 2 bases from V and 3 from J; bases not matched to a gene: 6. The CDR3 sequence is 16 residues long. The CDR3 spells CASSLLGQGLTDTQYF. CDR3 sequence (DNA): TGTGCCAGCAGTTTACTGGGACAGGGTTTGACAGATACGCAGTATTTT.

This clonotype appeared many times. The chain uses TRBV25-1 and TRBJ2-5; TRBD1 agrees at 8 bases. The germline gives CDR1 MGHDK, CDR2 SYGVNS. V was pared by 2 bases and J by 4 bases, with 9 bases of the junction left unmatched. This CDR3 is 16 amino acids long. CDR3 coding DNA: TGTGCCAGCAGTGAACACAGGGGGAGGAACGGAGAGACCCAGTACTTC. It codes for CASSEHRGRNGETQYF.

This clonotype was seen repeatedly, ten times or more. V is TRBV25-1 and J is TRBJ1-1; possibly TRBD1 for D (5 bases). The CDR3 covers 16 residues. Germline values: CDR1 MGHDK, CDR2 SYGVNS. Trimming left V 4 bases short and J 0 bases short, with 15 bases between. The CDR3 nucleotides are TGTGCCAGCAGTGGCTTCTTGGGGACCTTGAACACTGAAGCTTTCTTT. Its protein is CASSGFLGTLNTEAFF.

This clonotype was detected many times. The J gene is TRBJ2-7, the V gene TRBV6-5, with D perhaps matching TRBD1 (6 bases). The V end was cut by 0 bases, the J end by 3 bases, with 9 bases between. The germline V gene has CDR1 MNHEY and CDR2 SVGAGI. The CDR3 length is 14 residues. Here the CDR3 DNA reads TGTGCCAGCAGTTACTCGGGGGCAAACTACGAGCAGTACTTC. It is translated as CASSYSGANYEQYF.

The sample holds many counts of this clonotype. Mismatch with germline at one junction end may stem from a read error. This rearrangement joins TRBV7-9 to TRBJ2-7; D is possibly TRBD2 (6 bases). The CDR3 has 15 residues. Germline CDR1 SEHNR, CDR2 FQNEAQ (reference sequence). The CDR3: CASSPRDSSLYGQYF. DNA for the CDR3: TGTGCCAGCAGCCCACGGGACTCCTCTCTTTACGGGCAGTACTTC.

This clonotype was counted at least ten times. The V call is TRBV3-1, the J call TRBJ2-3, with D tentatively TRBD1 (6 bases). CDR3 size: 16 residues. Deletions cut 1 base from V and 4 bases from J, with 15 bases between. Germline V gene data show CDR1 as LGHDT and CDR2 as YNNKEL (reference sequence). The CDR3 region has the DNA TGTGCCAGCAGCCAAGCCGCTACAGGGACGGCAGATACGCAGTATTTT. This translates into CASSQAATGTADTQYF.